This T cell receptor beta chain was obtained from a study of glioma-infiltrating T cells. Study background: Before surgery, glioma patients received dexamethasone for at most six days.

Germline V gives CDR1 SNHLY, CDR2 FYNNEI. The CDR3 covers 14 residues. V was clipped by 4 bases and J by 8 bases, with 17 bases between them. Using RNA template, CDR3s of TCR alpha and beta were amplified with iRepertoire arm-PCR. TCRdb processed the multiplex PCR reads anew with MiXCR; each CDR3 protein has one entry. The sample lists 400,000 or so distinct CDR3 sequences, 41% occurring once. The chain employs TRBV2 and TRBJ1-2; maybe TRBD1 (5 bases). The sample was glioma tissue, nonneoplastic brain tissue, or PBMCs (not recorded which). This clonotype was obtained from a human donor with low-grade glioma or glioblastoma, undergoing nonglioma brain surgery, or in good health (not recorded which). In DNA, the CDR3 is TGTGCCAGCAGTGTCGAAAACCAGGGTGGGGGCTACACCTTC. It codes for CASSVENQGGGYTF.